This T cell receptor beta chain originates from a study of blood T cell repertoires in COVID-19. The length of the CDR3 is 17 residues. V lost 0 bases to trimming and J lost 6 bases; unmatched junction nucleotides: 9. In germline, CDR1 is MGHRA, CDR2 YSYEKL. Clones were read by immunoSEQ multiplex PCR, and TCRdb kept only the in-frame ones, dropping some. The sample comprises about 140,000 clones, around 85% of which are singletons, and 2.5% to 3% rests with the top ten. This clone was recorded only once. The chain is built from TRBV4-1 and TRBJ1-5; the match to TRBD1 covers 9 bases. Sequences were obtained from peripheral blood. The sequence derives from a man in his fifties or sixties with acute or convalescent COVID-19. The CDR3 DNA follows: TGCGCCAGCAGCCAAGATAGGGCGGACAGGGGCAGTCAGCCCCAGCATTTT. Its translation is CASSQDRADRGSQPQHF.